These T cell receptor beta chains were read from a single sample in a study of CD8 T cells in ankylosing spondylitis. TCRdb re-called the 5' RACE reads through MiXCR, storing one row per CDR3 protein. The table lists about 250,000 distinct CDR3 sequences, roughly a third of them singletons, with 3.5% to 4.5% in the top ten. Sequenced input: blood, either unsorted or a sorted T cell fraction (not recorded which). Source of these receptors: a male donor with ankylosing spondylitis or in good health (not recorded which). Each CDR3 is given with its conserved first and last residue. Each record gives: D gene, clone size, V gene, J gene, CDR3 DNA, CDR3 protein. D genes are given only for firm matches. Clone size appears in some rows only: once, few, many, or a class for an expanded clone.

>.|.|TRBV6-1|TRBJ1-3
TGTGCCAGCAGGCTAGACAGCAGCTCTGGAAACACCATATATTTT
CASRLDSSSGNTIYF
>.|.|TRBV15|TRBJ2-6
TGTGCCACCAGCAGGGATACCCCTCCTGGGGCCAACGTCCTGACTTTC
CATSRDTPPGANVLTF
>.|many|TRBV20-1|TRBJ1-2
TGCAGTGCTACTCAGACGGAGAACTATGGCTACACCTTC
CSATQTENYGYTF
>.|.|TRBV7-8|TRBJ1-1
TGTGCCAGCAGCTTAAAGGTGGTGGACACTGAAGCTTTCTTT
CASSLKVVDTEAFF
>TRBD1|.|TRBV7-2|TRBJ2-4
TGTGCCAGCAGCCCCCGGGACAGCCTCAAAAACATTCAGTACTTC
CASSPRDSLKNIQYF
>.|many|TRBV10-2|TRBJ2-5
TGCGCCAGCAGTGAGAAGGGACACCAAGAGACCCAGTACTTC
CASSEKGHQETQYF
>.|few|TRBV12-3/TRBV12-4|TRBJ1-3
TGTGCCAGCACCCTAGGGCACAAAGGAAACACCATATATTTT
CASTLGHKGNTIYF
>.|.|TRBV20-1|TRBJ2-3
TGCAGTGCCCAACAGGGGGGGGCATATGATACGCAGTATTTT
CSAQQGGAYDTQYF
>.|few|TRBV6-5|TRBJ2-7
TGTGCCAGCAGTTACGACGGCAGCTCCTACGAGCAGTACTTC
CASSYDGSSYEQYF
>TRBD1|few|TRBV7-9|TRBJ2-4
TGTGCCAGCAGCGCAGTTCAGGGGGCGTACTTC
CASSAVQGAYF
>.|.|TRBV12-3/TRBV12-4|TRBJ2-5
TGTGCCAGCAGCCCTGGTATCGGGCCCGTGACCCAGTACTTC
CASSPGIGPVTQYF
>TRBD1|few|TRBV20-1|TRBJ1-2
TGCAGTGCTTATACTCCCGGGACAGGGGGCGACTATGGCTACACCTTC
CSAYTPGTGGDYGYTF
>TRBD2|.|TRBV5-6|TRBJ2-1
TGTGCCAGCAGCGCGGGACTAGCAGACGAGCAGTTCTTC
CASSAGLADEQFF